This T cell receptor beta chain was retrieved from a study of blood T cell repertoires in COVID-19. Trimming removed 5 bases from V and 3 bases from J; junction bases left unmatched: 6. The germline V gene encodes CDR1 SGHAT and CDR2 FQNNGV. This CDR3 comprises 16 residues. Original data processing: Estimation of nucleated cell counts relied on the amplification of reference gene primers. Using immunoSEQ multiplex PCR, the repertoire was profiled, and TCRdb retains in-frame clones only, with some absent. V, J and clone size are those of that table, while D and trimming were read from the DNA. The sample consists of about 310,000 clones, over 75% of them appearing once.

This sequence was found in a woman aged 45-65 years who had recovered from COVID-19. The chain recombines TRBV11-2 with TRBJ2-1, with TRBD2 matching over 11 bases. The sequenced sample consisted of peripheral blood. CDR3 protein: CASSPPGLAVYNEQFF. CDR3 coding DNA: TGTGCCAGCAGCCCCCCGGGACTAGCGGTCTACAATGAGCAGTTCTTC.